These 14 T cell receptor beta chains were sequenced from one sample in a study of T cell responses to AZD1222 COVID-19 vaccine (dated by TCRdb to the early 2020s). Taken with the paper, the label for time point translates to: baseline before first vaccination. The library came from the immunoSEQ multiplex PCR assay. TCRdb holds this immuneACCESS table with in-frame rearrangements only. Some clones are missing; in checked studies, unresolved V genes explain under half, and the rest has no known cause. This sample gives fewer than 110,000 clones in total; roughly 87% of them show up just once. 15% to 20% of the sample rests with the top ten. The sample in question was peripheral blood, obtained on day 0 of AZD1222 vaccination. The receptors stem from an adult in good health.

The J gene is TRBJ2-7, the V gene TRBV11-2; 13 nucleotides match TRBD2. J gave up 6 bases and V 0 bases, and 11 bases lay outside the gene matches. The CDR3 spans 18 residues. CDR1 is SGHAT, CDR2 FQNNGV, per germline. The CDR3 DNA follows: TGTGCCAGCAGCTTAGAGGGACTAGCGGGAAATCTGTTCTCCGAGCAGTACTTC. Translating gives CASSLEGLAGNLFSEQYF.

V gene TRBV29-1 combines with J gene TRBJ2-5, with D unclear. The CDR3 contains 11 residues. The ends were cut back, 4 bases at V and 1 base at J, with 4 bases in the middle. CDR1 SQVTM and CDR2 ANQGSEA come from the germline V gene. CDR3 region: CSVAVQETQYF. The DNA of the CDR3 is TGCAGCGTTGCGGTCCAAGAGACCCAGTACTTC.

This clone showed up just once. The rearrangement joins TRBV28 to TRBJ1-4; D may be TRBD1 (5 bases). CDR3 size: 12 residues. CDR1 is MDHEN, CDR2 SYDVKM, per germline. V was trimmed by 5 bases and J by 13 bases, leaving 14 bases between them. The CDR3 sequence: CASSPRTSSLFF. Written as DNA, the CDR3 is TGTGCCAGCAGTCCGCGGACAAGTTCACTGTTTTTT.

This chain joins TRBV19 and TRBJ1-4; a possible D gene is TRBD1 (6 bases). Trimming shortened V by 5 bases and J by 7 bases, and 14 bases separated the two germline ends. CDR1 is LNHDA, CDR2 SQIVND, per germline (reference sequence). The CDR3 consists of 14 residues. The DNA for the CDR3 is TGTGCCAGTAGTTTGGGACATACGATTGAAAAACTGTTTTTT. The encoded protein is CASSLGHTIEKLFF.

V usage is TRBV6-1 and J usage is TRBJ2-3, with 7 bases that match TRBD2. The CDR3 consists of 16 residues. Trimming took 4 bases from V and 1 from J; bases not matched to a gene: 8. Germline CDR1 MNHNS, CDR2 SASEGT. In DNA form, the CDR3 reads TGTGCCAGCAGTGGTCCTTCGGGGGGACGCACAGATACGCAGTATTTT. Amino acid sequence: CASSGPSGGRTDTQYF.

DNA of the CDR3: TGTGCCATCAGTGACAGCAGAAAACAAGAGACCCAGTACTTC. Translation: CAISDSRKQETQYF. The rearrangement joins TRBV10-3 to TRBJ2-5, with unresolved D. CDR1 is ENHRY, CDR2 SYGVKD, per germline. The CDR3 is 14 amino acids. V was clipped by 3 bases and J by 2 bases, with 10 bases between them.

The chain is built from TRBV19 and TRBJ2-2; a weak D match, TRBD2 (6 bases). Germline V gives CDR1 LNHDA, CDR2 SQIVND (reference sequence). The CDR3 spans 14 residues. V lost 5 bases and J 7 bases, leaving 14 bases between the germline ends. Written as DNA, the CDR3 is TGTGCCAGTAGTCCTGGGACTCGAGGCGGGGAGCTGTTTTTT. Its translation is CASSPGTRGGELFF.

The CDR3 reads CASSVDRGSTEAFF. DNA for the CDR3: TGTGCCAGCAGCGTCGACAGGGGATCCACTGAAGCTTTCTTT. The V gene is TRBV5-4, the J gene TRBJ1-1; 8 bases match TRBD1. V dropped 4 bases and J dropped 4; count of bases not matched to a gene: 6. The CDR3 contains 14 residues. Germline lookup yields CDR1 SGHNT and CDR2 YYREEE (reference sequence).

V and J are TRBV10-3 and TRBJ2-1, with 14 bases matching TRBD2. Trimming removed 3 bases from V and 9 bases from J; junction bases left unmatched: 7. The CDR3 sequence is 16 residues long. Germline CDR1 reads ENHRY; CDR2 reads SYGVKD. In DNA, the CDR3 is TGTGCCATCAGTGATCCGACTAGCGGGAGGGCGGGTGAGCAGTTCTTC. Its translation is CAISDPTSGRAGEQFF.

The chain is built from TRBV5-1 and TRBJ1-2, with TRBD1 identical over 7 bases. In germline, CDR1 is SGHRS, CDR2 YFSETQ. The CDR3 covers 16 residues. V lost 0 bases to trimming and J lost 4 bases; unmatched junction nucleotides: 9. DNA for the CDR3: TGCGCCAGCAGCTTGGCCGAGACAGGGCCAATCTATGGCTACACCTTC. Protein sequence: CASSLAETGPIYGYTF.

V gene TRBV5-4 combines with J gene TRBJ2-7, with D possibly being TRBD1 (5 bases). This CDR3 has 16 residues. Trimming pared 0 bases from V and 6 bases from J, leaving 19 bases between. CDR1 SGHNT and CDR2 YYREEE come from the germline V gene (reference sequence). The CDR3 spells CASSLAGHQNPSEQYF. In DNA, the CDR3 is TGTGCCAGCAGCTTGGCAGGACACCAAAATCCCTCCGAGCAGTACTTC.

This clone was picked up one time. The CDR3 nucleotides are TGTGCCAGCTCACCACCGACGACAGGGGAGTATGGCTACACCTTC. Translated: CASSPPTTGEYGYTF. The rearrangement uses TRBV18 and TRBJ1-2, with 8 bases that match TRBD1. Germline V CDR1 and CDR2: KGHSH, LQKENI. The CDR3 runs 15 residues. With 0 bases clipped from V and 5 bases from J, the junction kept 5 bases outside the gene matches.

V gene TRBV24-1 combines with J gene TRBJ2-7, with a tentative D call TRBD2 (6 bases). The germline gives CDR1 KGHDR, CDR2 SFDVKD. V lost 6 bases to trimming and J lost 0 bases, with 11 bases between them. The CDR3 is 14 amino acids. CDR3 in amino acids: CATSSASASYEQYF. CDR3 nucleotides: TGTGCCACCAGTTCGGCTAGCGCCTCCTACGAGCAGTACTTC.

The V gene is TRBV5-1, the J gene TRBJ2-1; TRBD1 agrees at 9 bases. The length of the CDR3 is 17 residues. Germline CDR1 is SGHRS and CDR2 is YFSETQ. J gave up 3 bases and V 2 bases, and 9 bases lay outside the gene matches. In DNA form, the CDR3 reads TGCGCCAGCAGCTTCTACCCACAGGGGGCGAGCTACAATGAGCAGTTCTTC. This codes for CASSFYPQGASYNEQFF. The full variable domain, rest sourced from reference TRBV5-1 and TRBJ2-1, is KAGVTQTPRYLIKTRGQQVTLSCSPISGHRSVSWYQQTPGQGLQFLFEYFSETQRNKGNFPGRFSGRQFSNSRSEMNVSTLELGDSALYLCASSFYPQGASYNEQFFGPGTRLTVL.